Many counts were recorded for the clone carrying this T cell receptor beta chain. Antigen specificity is unknown. The record originates from a study of CD8 T cells in ankylosing spondylitis. Overall study results and limits: For ankylosing spondylitis blood, a TCR beta motif of seven to nine highly homologous variants appeared characteristic. Reportedly, matched ankylosing spondylitis synovial fluid was significantly enriched for disease-linked clones.

Germline-derived CDR1 and CDR2 are MDHEN and SYDVKM. V lost 3 bases to trimming and J lost 8 bases, with 16 bases between them. The CDR3 sequence is 14 residues long. Making the TCR beta libraries involved quantitative 5'-RACE with molecular barcodes. TCRdb itself ran the 5' RACE reads through MiXCR, one entry per CDR3 protein. This table holds 450,000 to 550,000 distinct CDR3 sequences, about 5% found once. Specimen: blood, either unsorted or a sorted T cell fraction (not recorded which). This receptor was identified in a male donor with ankylosing spondylitis. This rearrangement joins TRBV28 to TRBJ1-2, with a tentative D call TRBD1 (6 bases). In DNA form, the CDR3 reads TGTGCCAGCAGTTTCTTACCCAGGGGAGGCGGCTACACCTTC. Protein: CASSFLPRGGGYTF.